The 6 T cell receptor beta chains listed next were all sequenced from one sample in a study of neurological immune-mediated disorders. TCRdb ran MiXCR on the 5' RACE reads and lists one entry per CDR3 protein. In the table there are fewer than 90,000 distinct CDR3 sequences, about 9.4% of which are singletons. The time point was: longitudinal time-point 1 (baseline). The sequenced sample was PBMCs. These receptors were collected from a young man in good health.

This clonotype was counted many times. The CDR3: CASSGAVIGLNQPQHF. In DNA form, the CDR3 reads TGTGCCAGCAGTGGGGCGGTTATAGGCTTAAATCAGCCCCAGCATTTT. This rearrangement joins TRBV12-3 or TRBV12-4 to TRBJ1-5; TRBD1 might be the D (5 bases). This CDR3 is built from 16 residues. V lost 5 bases, J lost 4 bases, and 18 bases lay in between.

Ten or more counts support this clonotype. The CDR3 loop reads CASLESGNTIYF. DNA of the CDR3: TGTGCCAGCCTAGAATCTGGAAACACCATATATTTT. J is TRBJ1-3 and V is TRBV12-3 or TRBV12-4; D is unclear. Trimming took off 8 bases at V and 1 base at J, with 6 bases between the two ends. CDR3 size: 12 residues.

Here the CDR3 reads CASSQSGEEGYTF. The CDR3 DNA is TGTGCCAGCAGCCAATCAGGGGAGGAGGGCTACACCTTC. The rearrangement uses TRBV3-1 and TRBJ1-2; the D gene is possibly TRBD1 (6 bases). The germline V and J ends were trimmed by 2 bases and 8 bases, with 12 bases remaining between them. The V gene's germline CDR1 is LGHDT and CDR2 YNNKEL (reference sequence). The CDR3 loop spans 13 amino acids.

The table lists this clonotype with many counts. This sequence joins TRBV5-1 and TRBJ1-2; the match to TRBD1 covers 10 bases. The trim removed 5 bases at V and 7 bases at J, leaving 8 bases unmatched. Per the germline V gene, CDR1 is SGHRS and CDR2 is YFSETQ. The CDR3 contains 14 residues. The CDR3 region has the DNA TGCGCCAGCAGTTTTGACAGGGGGCTAACTGGCTACACCTTC. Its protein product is CASSFDRGLTGYTF. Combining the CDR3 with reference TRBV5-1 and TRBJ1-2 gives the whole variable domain KAGVTQTPRYLIKTRGQQVTLSCSPISGHRSVSWYQQTPGQGLQFLFEYFSETQRNKGNFPGRFSGRQFSNSRSEMNVSTLELGDSALYLCASSFDRGLTGYTFGSGTRLTVV.

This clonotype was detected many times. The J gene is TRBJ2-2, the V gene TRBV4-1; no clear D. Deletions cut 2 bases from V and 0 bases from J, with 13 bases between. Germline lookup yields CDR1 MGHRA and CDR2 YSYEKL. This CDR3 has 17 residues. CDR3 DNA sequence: TGCGCCAGCAGCCAACAAACGACTGCCCCGAACACCGGGGAGCTGTTTTTT. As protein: CASSQQTTAPNTGELFF.

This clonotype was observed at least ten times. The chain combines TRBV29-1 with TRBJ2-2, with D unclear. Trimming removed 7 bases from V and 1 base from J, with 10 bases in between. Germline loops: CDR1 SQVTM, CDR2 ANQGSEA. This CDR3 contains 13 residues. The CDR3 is CSGRDRNTGELFF. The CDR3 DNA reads TGCAGCGGGCGAGACCGGAACACCGGGGAGCTGTTTTTT.